This T cell receptor beta chain was sequenced for a study of memory CD4+ T cells and cytomegalovirus serostatus. Study-level results: Suggested: most of the CMV-linked TCR signature lies in CD4+ memory cells.

The sort gate was single viable CD3+CD4+CD8-CD45RO+ cells for memory CD4+ T cells. The protocol was immunoSEQ multiplex PCR, while the TCRdb copy is restricted to in-frame clones and leaves out a portion. The table has roughly 50,000 clones, under 90% seen once. This CDR3 has 17 amino acids. Germline lookup yields CDR1 SGHTA and CDR2 FQGTGA. V gave up 5 bases and J gave up 4 bases, with 20 bases separating them. Turning to this clone: As yet, its antigen is unknown.

Sample: memory CD4+ T cells from blood. V is TRBV7-3 and J is TRBJ2-2, with a possible D match to TRBD2 (6 bases). The sequence was collected from an adult in good health and CMV-seronegative. Some clones in this sample may be carry-over from other donors' samples. The DNA of the CDR3 is TGTGCCAGCAGCCCCCAAGTGGGTAGCGGTATCACCGGGGAGCTGTTTTTT. The encoded protein is CASSPQVGSGITGELFF.